The next 27 T cell receptor beta chains were all read from a single sample in a study of T cell repertoires in cytomegalovirus infection. TCRdb ran MiXCR on the reads and lists one entry per CDR3 protein. This sample has about 700,000 distinct CDR3 sequences, with about 30% found just once. These TCRs' antigens remain unknown. Here the sequenced sample was cultured PBMCs, taken from culture after CMV antigen stimulation. The origin of the receptors is a human donor in good health (CMV status not recorded). Some clones in this sample may be carry-over from other donors' samples.

CDR3 protein: CASSSQPLGTDTQYF. As DNA, the CDR3 is TGTGCCAGCAGCTCACAGCCCCTAGGCACAGATACGCAGTATTTT. The chain is built from TRBV5-4 and TRBJ2-3, with no clear D. CDR3 size: 15 residues. Germline-derived CDR1 and CDR2 are SGHNT and YYREEE (reference sequence). V lost 3 bases to trimming and J lost 1 base, with 12 bases between them.

This clonotype was found once. The chain uses TRBV6-2 or TRBV6-3 and TRBJ2-3; tentatively, D is TRBD1 (5 bases). Germline-derived CDR1 and CDR2 are MNHEY and SVGEGT. The CDR3 totals 17 residues. V lost 0 bases and J 3 bases, leaving 16 bases between the germline ends. The CDR3 reads CASSYSGTGPLTDTQYF. The CDR3 bases are TGTGCCAGCAGTTACTCGGGAACAGGACCCCTTACAGATACGCAGTATTTT.

In this sample, this clonotype turned up many times. The chain uses TRBV7-2 and TRBJ2-7; D may be TRBD2 (6 bases). Deletions cut 2 bases from V and 1 base from J, with 12 bases between. Germline V gene sequence: CDR1 SGHTA, CDR2 FQGNSA. This CDR3 spans 15 amino acids. The CDR3 nucleotides read TGTGCCAGCAGCTTAACCGGGACTGAGTCCTACGAGCAGTACTTC. This codes for CASSLTGTESYEQYF.

The chain links TRBV5-1 to TRBJ2-5; TRBD1 is a possible D gene (7 bases). The germline V and J ends were trimmed by 7 bases and 5 bases, with 18 bases remaining between them. The CDR3 covers 14 residues. Germline CDR1 and CDR2: SGHRS and YFSETQ. In DNA form, the CDR3 reads TGCGCCAGCTACTCGCGGGCAGGGGGGGAGACCCAGTACTTC. It is translated as CASYSRAGGETQYF.

The CDR3 sequence is CASSPPAGGYGYTF. CDR3 sequence (DNA): TGTGCCAGCTCACCACCGGCAGGGGGTTATGGCTACACCTTC. This sequence joins TRBV18 and TRBJ1-2; TRBD1 agrees at 7 bases. V dropped 0 bases and J dropped 5; count of bases not matched to a gene: 3. Germline CDR1 KGHSH, CDR2 LQKENI. CDR3 length: 14 residues.

The rearrangement links TRBV9 to TRBJ2-1; D not certain. Trimming left V 3 bases short and J 6 bases short, with 16 bases between. This CDR3 has 15 amino acids. Germline V lookup: CDR1 SGDLS, CDR2 YYNGEE. The CDR3 protein is CASSARNSALNEQFF. CDR3 nucleotides: TGTGCCAGCAGCGCTCGGAATTCTGCACTCAATGAGCAGTTCTTC.

This clonotype came up once. This chain uses TRBV6-1 with TRBJ1-2; D perhaps matches TRBD1 (5 bases). V lost 6 bases to trimming and J lost 5 bases, with 16 bases between them. Germline V CDR1 and CDR2: MNHNS, SASEGT. The CDR3 consists of 14 residues. The DNA of the CDR3 is TGTGCCAGCAGCCCCCTCTCGACAGTATATGGCTACACCTTC. This translates into CASSPLSTVYGYTF.

The J gene is TRBJ2-4, the V gene TRBV6-1; D is unclear. Trimming took 5 bases from V and 7 from J, leaving 6 bases between them. Germline V gene sequence: CDR1 MNHNS, CDR2 SASEGT. This CDR3 comprises 11 residues. The CDR3 DNA reads as TGTGCCAGCAGTAGAATCAACATTCAGTACTTC. It encodes CASSRINIQYF.

This clonotype was seen a handful of times. The CDR3 nucleotides are TGTGCCAGCAATCAGGGGCACCAAGAGACCCAGTACTTC. Its protein product is CASNQGHQETQYF. The chain employs TRBV6-5 and TRBJ2-5; a weak D match, TRBD1 (6 bases). This CDR3 spans 13 amino acids. Germline CDR1 and CDR2: MNHEY and SVGAGI. Trimming removed 7 bases from V and 0 bases from J, with 9 bases in between.

Comment on this clonotype: At one end the junction does not follow the germline gene, possibly because of a read error. This chain links TRBV7-2 with TRBJ2-5; the D gene is possibly TRBD2 (5 bases). CDR3 length: 11 amino acids. Germline V gene lookup returns CDR1 SGHTA and CDR2 FQGNSA. This CDR3 reads CASSSSSFLGF. The CDR3 region has the DNA TGTGCCAGCAGCTCATCTAGCTTCCTGGGCTTC.

This sequence joins TRBV6-5 and TRBJ2-7; D gene ambiguous. CDR1 is MNHEY and CDR2 is SVGAGI in the germline V gene. The length of the CDR3 is 13 residues. The V end was cut by 8 bases, the J end by 5 bases, with 16 bases between. The DNA of the CDR3 is TGTGCCAGCTGCTCTACTCCTAGTGACGAGCAGTACTTC. Protein sequence: CASCSTPSDEQYF.

The J gene is TRBJ2-7, the V gene TRBV5-1; weak D call: TRBD2 (5 bases). In germline, CDR1 is SGHRS, CDR2 YFSETQ. V was trimmed by 0 bases and J by 5 bases, leaving 12 bases between them. This CDR3 region has 14 residues. CDR3 loop: CASSLGGGVDEQYF. The CDR3 coding sequence is TGCGCCAGCAGCTTGGGAGGAGGTGTAGACGAGCAGTACTTC.

This rearrangement joins TRBV20-1 to TRBJ2-5; D remains unclear. CDR1 is DFQATT, CDR2 SNEGSKA, per germline (reference sequence). The CDR3 consists of 13 residues. The germline V and J ends were trimmed by 2 bases and 4 bases, with 11 bases remaining between them. CDR3 sequence (DNA): TGCAGTGCTAGATCGGGCGTCGGAGAGACCCAGTACTTC. This translates into CSARSGVGETQYF.

In this sample, this clonotype turned up a few times. The chain has TRBV7-9 and TRBJ2-1; TRBD1 aligns across 12 bases. The CDR3 runs to 16 residues. V shed 4 bases, J shed 7 bases, and the junction held 8 bases outside the gene matches. CDR1 is SEHNR and CDR2 is FQNEAQ in the germline V gene (reference sequence). The CDR3 reads CASSSPGQGAKNEQFF. In DNA, the CDR3 is TGTGCCAGCAGCTCACCGGGACAGGGGGCGAAGAATGAGCAGTTCTTC.

This rearrangement joins TRBV10-3 to TRBJ2-5; 7 bases agree with TRBD2. With 4 bases clipped from V and 5 bases from J, the junction kept 16 bases outside the gene matches. CDR1 and CDR2 from the germline V gene are ENHRY and SYGVKD. This CDR3 is built from 17 residues. CDR3 amino acids: CAISGPPGGTDRETQYF. The CDR3 bases are TGTGCCATCAGTGGCCCTCCGGGGGGAACCGACCGGGAGACCCAGTACTTC.

The chain recombines TRBV6-1 with TRBJ2-2; 12 bases line up with TRBD2. CDR1 and CDR2 from the germline V gene are MNHNS and SASEGT. This CDR3 is 16 amino acids long. The junction had 4 bases not matched to a gene; V was cut back by 4 bases and J by 4 bases. DNA for the CDR3: TGTGCCAGCAGTGGACTAGCGGGAGTCGGCACCGGGGAGCTGTTTTTT. Translated, it gives CASSGLAGVGTGELFF.

This clonotype showed up just a few times. The gene calls are TRBV28 and TRBJ1-4; TRBD1 might be the D (6 bases). CDR3 length: 15 amino acids. Per the germline V gene, CDR1 is MDHEN and CDR2 is SYDVKM. Trimming cost V 4 bases and J 0 bases, with 9 bases left between them. The CDR3 sequence: CASSSGVSTNEKLFF. In DNA, the CDR3 is TGTGCCAGCAGTTCAGGGGTTTCAACTAATGAAAAACTGTTTTTT.

This clonotype was counted a few times. The chain joins TRBV15 to TRBJ1-1, with D hard to call. Looked up from germline, CDR1 is LNHNV and CDR2 is YYDKDF (reference sequence). Trimming took off 0 bases at V and 4 bases at J, with 12 bases between the two ends. CDR3 length equals 15 residues. The chain's CDR3 is CATSRDLRTGTEAFF. DNA for the CDR3: TGTGCCACCAGCAGAGATCTGAGAACGGGCACTGAAGCTTTCTTT.

CDR3 DNA: TGTGCCAGTAGTATACTCGGTACCCTCGGAAACACCATATATTTT. Amino acids: CASSILGTLGNTIYF. V gene TRBV19 combines with J gene TRBJ1-3; the D is unclear. This CDR3 has 15 amino acids. CDR1 is LNHDA and CDR2 is SQIVND in the germline V gene (reference sequence). V lost 2 bases and J lost 4, with 12 bases in between.

The CDR3, as DNA: TGTGCCAGCTCACCACCCCAGACTAGCGGGAGTTATCGTGAGACCCAGTACTTC. Its translation: CASSPPQTSGSYRETQYF. The rearrangement joins TRBV18 to TRBJ2-5; 12 positions match TRBD2. The CDR3 consists of 18 residues. Trimming cost V 0 bases and J 5 bases; bases outside gene matches: 10. The V gene's germline CDR1 is KGHSH and CDR2 LQKENI. Filled out from reference TRBV18 and TRBJ2-5, the complete variable domain reads NAGVMQNPRHLVRRRGQEARLRCSPMKGHSHVYWYRQLPEEGLKFMVYLQKENIIDESGMPKERFSAEFPKEGPSILRIQQVVRGDSAAYFCASSPPQTSGSYRETQYFGPGTRLLVL.

This clonotype came up a few times. The V and J genes are TRBV5-4 and TRBJ2-5, with 9 bases matching TRBD1. Germline CDR1 and CDR2: SGHNT and YYREEE (reference sequence). V trimming: 4 bases; J trimming: 3 bases; junction bases outside the gene matches: 4. The CDR3 has 14 amino acids. The CDR3 nucleotides are TGTGCCAGCAGCGCAACAGGGGGCGAAGAGACCCAGTACTTC. Translation: CASSATGGEETQYF.

The chain has TRBV14 and TRBJ1-3, with a tentative D call TRBD1 (6 bases). The germline gives CDR1 SGHDN, CDR2 FVKESK. The CDR3 covers 15 residues. V dropped 4 bases and J dropped 4 bases, with 14 bases sitting between them. The CDR3 DNA sequence: TGTGCCAGCAGCCGACTGGGGGCGAGGGGAAACACCATATATTTT. Amino acid sequence: CASSRLGARGNTIYF.

This clonotype was seen a handful of times. The CDR3 DNA sequence: TGTGCCAGCAGCTTGCGCCCTTCAGCAGAGACCCAGTACTTC. It translates to CASSLRPSAETQYF. The chain links TRBV7-2 to TRBJ2-5, with D hard to call. The germline V gene has CDR1 SGHTA and CDR2 FQGNSA. V dropped 3 bases and J dropped 4 bases, with 12 bases sitting between them. The CDR3 extends over 14 amino acids.

This clonotype came up a few times. The chain couples TRBV6-5 to TRBJ1-2; possibly TRBD1 for D (6 bases). Germline lookup yields CDR1 MNHEY and CDR2 SVGAGI. V lost 6 bases, J lost 8 bases, and 22 bases lay in between. The CDR3 has 15 amino acids. The CDR3 is CASRKTGHEGQGYTF. CDR3 DNA sequence: TGTGCCAGCAGGAAAACGGGACACGAGGGTCAGGGCTACACCTTC.

The chain uses TRBV7-9 and TRBJ2-7; 10 nucleotides align to TRBD2. After removal of 5 bases from V and 6 bases from J, the junction contained 7 bases not matched to a gene. This CDR3 contains 14 residues. Germline-derived CDR1 and CDR2 are SEHNR and FQNEAQ (reference sequence). The CDR3 loop is CASSTLTSGPEQYF. DNA of the CDR3: TGTGCCAGCAGCACTCTGACTAGCGGGCCCGAGCAGTACTTC.

This clonotype was picked up a small number of times. This chain uses TRBV6-5 with TRBJ1-3, with 8 bases matching TRBD1. J was trimmed by 0 bases and V by 5 bases; bases with no gene match: 6. This CDR3 is 16 amino acids long. From germline, CDR1 is MNHEY and CDR2 SVGAGI. The CDR3 is CASSRGQAHSGNTIYF. CDR3 in DNA: TGTGCCAGCAGTAGGGGACAGGCACACTCTGGAAACACCATATATTTT.

This chain joins TRBV5-4 and TRBJ1-2; 8 nucleotides match TRBD1. The length of the CDR3 is 15 residues. Germline CDR1 and CDR2: SGHNT and YYREEE (reference sequence). The V gene end was trimmed by 0 bases and the J gene end by 7 bases; junction bases not matched to a gene: 8. The CDR3 region has the DNA TGTGCCAGCAGCTTGGAGGCCAGGGGGCGCGGTGGCTACACCTTC. Amino acid sequence: CASSLEARGRGGYTF.